The rows below give T cell receptor beta chains drawn from one sample of a study of CD8 T cells in Susac syndrome. TCRdb analysed the immunoSEQ multiplex PCR reads with MiXCR anew, one entry per CDR3 protein. The sample contains approximately 190,000 distinct CDR3 sequences, 85% to 95% of which appear only once. The specimen sequenced was CD8+ T cells from PBMCs. Source of these receptors: a human donor with Susac syndrome. Both conserved end residues are part of each CDR3. Fields, in order: V gene, clone size, D gene, J gene, CDR3 DNA, CDR3 protein. The D gene is left open where the match is weak. Only some rows state a clone size, as once, few, many or a class for expanded clones.

TRBV23-1	-	TRBD1	TRBJ2-7	TGCGCCAGCACCGGGACAGGGGGTTTCCAGCAGTACTTC	CASTGTGGFQQYF
TRBV21-1	-	-	TRBJ2-7	TGTGCCAGCAGGCAACAAGGACAGGTCCCCGAGCAGTACTTC	CASRQQGQVPEQYF
TRBV30	-	-	TRBJ1-1	TGTGCCTGGAGAGAGACCAGCCGGAGGAACACTGAAGCTTTCTTT	CAWRETSRRNTEAFF
TRBV7-8	-	TRBD1	TRBJ2-3	TGTGCCAGCAGCTTAGCGTTGTACGGACAGGGCACAGATACGCAGTATTTT	CASSLALYGQGTDTQYF
TRBV13	-	-	TRBJ2-7	TGTGCCAGCAGCTCCTATTCCTACGAGCAGTACTTC	CASSSYSYEQYF
TRBV6-5	-	-	TRBJ1-1	TGTGCCAGCAGTTCCTTCGGGACACTGAACACTGAAGCTTTCTTT	CASSSFGTLNTEAFF
TRBV30	-	-	TRBJ2-3	TGTGCCTGGAGGGCCCCCGGTTTTGGGACGCAGTATTTT	CAWRAPGFGTQYF
TRBV13	-	TRBD2	TRBJ2-2	TGTGCCAGCAGCTCGCCGACTAGCGGGAGAGGCACCGGGGAGCTGTTTTTT	CASSSPTSGRGTGELFF
TRBV7-9	few	-	TRBJ2-5	TGTGCCAGCAGCTTAGATCTAGACCAAGAGACCCAGTACTTC	CASSLDLDQETQYF
TRBV20-1	-	-	TRBJ1-2	TGCAGTGCGCCGACAGAGGGTGGCTACACCTTC	CSAPTEGGYTF
TRBV29-1	-	-	TRBJ1-2	TGCAGCGTTCGGGTCGCAAACTATGGCTACACCTTC	CSVRVANYGYTF
TRBV7-2	-	-	TRBJ1-2	TGTGCCAGCATCCCGGACAGACCTAACTATGGCTACACCTTC	CASIPDRPNYGYTF
TRBV30	-	-	TRBJ2-2	TGTGCCTGGAGAGCAAACGGGGAGCTGTTTTTT	CAWRANGELFF
TRBV28	-	TRBD1	TRBJ2-4	TGTGCCAGCAGTTCCACCGGGACAGGGTGGACGGACATTCAGTACTTC	CASSSTGTGWTDIQYF
TRBV7-3	-	TRBD1	TRBJ1-1	TGTGCCAGCAGCTTAGACAGGGGGGTTGAAGCTTTCTTT	CASSLDRGVEAFF
TRBV19	-	-	TRBJ1-5	TGTGCCAGCTTGACAAGCGGGACCCCAGCGTGGAGCAATCAGCCCCAGCATTTT	CASLTSGTPAWSNQPQHF
TRBV20-1	once	-	TRBJ2-1	TGCAGTGCTAGAGATCTCACAGGGAGGAATGAGCAGTTCTTC	CSARDLTGRNEQFF
TRBV19	-	-	TRBJ1-1	TGTGCCAGTAGTCCCATGATGAACACTGAAGCTTTCTTT	CASSPMMNTEAFF
TRBV9	-	-	TRBJ1-1	TGTGCCAGCAGCCGGGCTCAGAGGAACACTGAAGCTTTCTTT	CASSRAQRNTEAFF
TRBV11-2	-	-	TRBJ2-6	TGTGCCAGCCCACCGGACACCGGCTACAGTAGGGCCAACGTCCTGACTTTC	CASPPDTGYSRANVLTF
TRBV15	-	-	TRBJ1-2	TGTGCCACCAGCAGGCCCCCGGTCGGCAGGGCTGGCTACACCTTC	CATSRPPVGRAGYTF
TRBV4-1	-	TRBD2	TRBJ2-1	TGCGCCAGCAGCCAAGGCGGGGGCAATGAGCAGTTCTTC	CASSQGGGNEQFF
TRBV12-3/TRBV12-4	once	TRBD1	TRBJ2-7	TGTGCCAGCAGTTTGGTGACAGGGGGCGCCTACGAGCAGTACTTC	CASSLVTGGAYEQYF
TRBV28	-	-	TRBJ2-1	TGTGCCAGCAGTTTTCATATAGGTGCGTGGTTCTTC	CASSFHIGAWFF
TRBV20-1	once	-	TRBJ1-1	TGCAGTGCTAGGACGGTCCCTGAAGCTTTCTTT	CSARTVPEAFF
TRBV30	-	-	TRBJ1-2	TGTGCCTGGAGTGTCCAGACAGAAAACTATGGCTACACCTTC	CAWSVQTENYGYTF
TRBV28	-	TRBD2	TRBJ2-1	TGTGCCAGCAGTTTTAGACTAGCCCCAGAATCACCCAACAATGAGCAGTTCTTC	CASSFRLAPESPNNEQFF
TRBV2	-	-	TRBJ2-1	TGTGCCAGCAGTGGACCCGTAGGACTGCTGTTCTACAATGAGCAGTTCTTC	CASSGPVGLLFYNEQFF
TRBV7-9	-	-	TRBJ1-1	TGTGCCAGCAGCCCGAATTTCGCAGGGGAAGCTTTCTTT	CASSPNFAGEAFF
TRBV7-9	-	-	TRBJ2-5	TGTGCCAGCAGCTTATTGGGGATCGGGCTTCAAGAGACCCAGTACTTC	CASSLLGIGLQETQYF
TRBV20-1	once	TRBD1	TRBJ2-5	TGCAGTGCTAGATCGACAGGGCCGAGGATGGAAGAGACCCAGTACTTC	CSARSTGPRMEETQYF
TRBV7-9	-	-	TRBJ2-1	TGTGCCAGCAGCTTAGGGGGACTCGGGTCCTACAATGAGCAGTTCTTC	CASSLGGLGSYNEQFF
TRBV11-2	-	-	TRBJ2-3	TGTGCCAGCAGCTACTGGGGCGCAGATACGCAGTATTTT	CASSYWGADTQYF
TRBV3-1	-	-	TRBJ1-1	TGTGCCAGCAGCCAAGATCAACCCAGGGCGGCCGGAGCTTTCTTT	CASSQDQPRAAGAFF
TRBV12-5	-	-	TRBJ1-5	TGTGCTAGTGGTTTGGATTGGTTAGGGCAGCCCCAGCATTTT	CASGLDWLGQPQHF
TRBV7-8	-	-	TRBJ2-3	TGTGCCAGCAGCTTAGGCGCGGGGAACACAGATACGCAGTATTTT	CASSLGAGNTDTQYF
TRBV20-1	-	TRBD1	TRBJ1-5	TGCAGTGCTAGAGAGGGGACAGGGGCCAATCAGCCCCAGCATTTT	CSAREGTGANQPQHF
TRBV20-1	-	-	TRBJ2-7	TGCAGTGCTGAGACTTACTTGAGCTCCTACGAGCAGTACTTC	CSAETYLSSYEQYF
TRBV19	-	-	TRBJ2-1	TGTGCCAGTAGTAAGACGGTGTCCTACAATGAGCAGTTCTTC	CASSKTVSYNEQFF
TRBV3-1	-	-	TRBJ2-1	TGTGCCAGCAGCCCTGCTGTGTTCAGGGTAAATGAGCAGTTCTTC	CASSPAVFRVNEQFF
TRBV28	-	-	TRBJ2-2	TGTGCCAGCAGTTTATTTCGGGAGCTGTTTTTT	CASSLFRELFF
TRBV2	-	-	TRBJ1-6	TGTGCCAGCAGACCCCCGGGACATATTCCGCGTTCACCCCTCCACTTT	CASRPPGHIPRSPLHF
TRBV30	-	TRBD2	TRBJ2-3	TGTGCCTGGACGGGACTAGCTTTAGATACGCAGTATTTT	CAWTGLALDTQYF
TRBV9	-	-	TRBJ2-1	TGTGCCAGCAGCGGCCCTGGGGAGGAGCAGTTCTTC	CASSGPGEEQFF
TRBV7-2	-	-	TRBJ2-3	TGTGCCAGCAGCTTAGCGGAGAGGGTCACAGATACGCAGTATTTT	CASSLAERVTDTQYF
TRBV5-6	-	-	TRBJ2-3	TGTGCCAGCAGCACCGAGATAGAAACTAGCACAGATACGCAGTATTTT	CASSTEIETSTDTQYF
TRBV20-1	-	-	TRBJ2-3	TGCAGTGCTAGAGTCAGGGCTCTCGCTAGCACAGATACGCAGTATTTT	CSARVRALASTDTQYF
TRBV7-2	-	-	TRBJ2-5	TGTGCCAGCAGCGTAGGACTGCAAGAGACCCAGTACTTC	CASSVGLQETQYF
TRBV20-1	-	TRBD1	TRBJ2-7	TGCAGTGCTAGAGTACGGGACAGCCTTTCATTGAGCTCCTACGAGCAGTACTTC	CSARVRDSLSLSSYEQYF
TRBV6-2/TRBV6-3	-	TRBD1	TRBJ2-1	TGTGCCAGCTGTCTTCGGGACAGGGTCAATGAGCAGTTCTTC	CASCLRDRVNEQFF
TRBV7-6	-	-	TRBJ2-4	TGTGCCAGCAGCTTGGGACGAGAATGGGACATTCAGTACTTC	CASSLGREWDIQYF
TRBV11-2	-	TRBD1	TRBJ2-1	TGTGCCAGCAGCTTGTCCCCGGGACAGGAACAAGACAATGAGCAGTTCTTC	CASSLSPGQEQDNEQFF
TRBV28	-	-	TRBJ2-4	TGTGCCAGCAGTTTAAAGGGGGAAGCCAAAAACATTCAGTACTTC	CASSLKGEAKNIQYF
TRBV13	-	-	TRBJ2-5	TGTGCCAGCAGCGCGAGAGGGACCCAGTACTTC	CASSARGTQYF
TRBV27	-	-	TRBJ2-3	TGTGCCAGCAGTTTGTGGGGGAATCTCAAAGATACGCAGTATTTT	CASSLWGNLKDTQYF
TRBV5-1	-	TRBD1	TRBJ1-5	TGCGCCAGCAGCTCGGGGACAGACAATCAGCCCCAGCATTTT	CASSSGTDNQPQHF
TRBV20-1	-	-	TRBJ1-2	TGCAGTGCTAGAGTCAGAGACAGAGCTAACTATGGCTACACCTTC	CSARVRDRANYGYTF
TRBV7-3	-	TRBD2	TRBJ2-1	TGTGCCAGCAGCTTATTGGCGGGAGGGCAGAATGAGCAGTTCTTC	CASSLLAGGQNEQFF